The 3 T cell receptor beta chains below all came from one sample that was sequenced in a study of glioma-infiltrating T cells listed by TCRdb under 2016. Sequencing was performed on an Illumina MiSeq. TCR alpha and beta CDR3 regions were amplified with the iRepertoire nested amplicon-rescue multiplex PCR (arm-PCR) platform from RNA. TCRdb applied fastp at Q25 and MiXCR to the public reads, then kept only in-frame beta chains. All rows with the same CDR3 protein become a single entry with the most common DNA and genes. Counted in this sample were 1,200 or so distinct CDR3 sequences; just under 30% of them appeared once. Over 9.5% of the sample goes to the ten largest clones. Sequencing was performed on glioma tissue, nonneoplastic brain tissue, or PBMCs (not recorded which). The receptors were sampled from a human donor with low-grade glioma or glioblastoma, undergoing nonglioma brain surgery, or in good health (not recorded which).

Of note for this clonotype: This beta chain turned up in a library designed for alpha chains; as an off-target read, its abundance says little. The chain employs TRBV28 and TRBJ1-5, with D unresolved. The CDR3 runs to 13 residues. Germline V gene lookup returns CDR1 MDHEN and CDR2 SYDVKM. The germline V and J ends were trimmed by 6 bases and 5 bases, with 11 bases remaining between them. CDR3 in DNA: TGTGCCAGCAGACCAGGTTATGATCAGCCCCAGCATTTT. Its protein product is CASRPGYDQPQHF.

Sample share makes this clonotype large. This beta chain appears as a stray read in a library generated for alpha chains; its size is not informative. The rearrangement links TRBV20-1 to TRBJ2-5, with unresolved D. Germline V lookup: CDR1 DFQATT, CDR2 SNEGSKA (reference sequence). The V end was cut by 1 base, the J end by 5 bases, with 5 bases between. The CDR3 consists of 11 residues. CDR3 DNA sequence: TGCAGTGCTAGAGTAGAGGAGACCCAGTACTTC. Translating gives CSARVEETQYF.

As for this clonotype: This beta chain is an unintended read in a library built for alpha chains; its size means little. This rearrangement joins TRBV6-2 or TRBV6-3 to TRBJ2-1, with D perhaps matching TRBD1 (5 bases). The CDR3 is 15 amino acids. Trimming pared 4 bases from V and 0 bases from J, leaving 10 bases between. CDR1 MNHEY and CDR2 SVGEGT come from the germline V gene. The CDR3 DNA is TGTGCCAGCAGTTCTTGGACACTCTCCTACAATGAGCAGTTCTTC. It translates to CASSSWTLSYNEQFF.